The 22 T cell receptor beta chains below all came from one sample that was sequenced in a study of sequential checkpoint blockade in melanoma. The assay was immunoSEQ multiplex PCR, and TCRdb's table has in-frame clones only and misses some. This sample has about 21,000 clones, with more than 80% found just once. The treatment is: randomized to nivolumab then ipilimumab (arm A) or the reverse (arm B). Material: CD8+ T cells sorted from blood (inferred from file names), obtained from a patient given nivolumab and ipilimumab in sequence. These receptors originate from a human donor with melanoma.

The chain uses TRBV5-6 and TRBJ1-6; TRBD1 is a possible D gene (6 bases). CDR1 is SGHDT, CDR2 YYEEEE, per germline. The CDR3 has 12 amino acids. V lost 0 bases and J 14 bases, leaving 9 bases between the germline ends. CDR3 residues: CASSLERGTLHF. The CDR3 DNA sequence: TGTGCCAGCAGCTTGGAGAGGGGGACCCTCCACTTT.

This clone showed up just a few times. The chain joins TRBV11-3 to TRBJ2-4, with TRBD1 matching 7 bases. The CDR3 loop spans 17 amino acids. Looked up from germline, CDR1 is SGHNT and CDR2 is YENEEA. The V gene end was trimmed by 4 bases and the J gene end by 8 bases; junction bases not matched to a gene: 17. CDR3 bases: TGTGCCAGCAGCTCCCCTCACCGGGACAGTCGCAGGTACATTCAGTACTTC. Translated, it gives CASSSPHRDSRRYIQYF.

The chain combines TRBV6-4 with TRBJ2-1; a possible D gene is TRBD1 (5 bases). Germline V lookup: CDR1 MRHNA, CDR2 SNTAGT. This CDR3 region has 13 residues. Trimming stripped 8 bases from V and 7 bases from J, with 15 bases between. The CDR3, as DNA: TGTGCCAGCGCCAGGGAATCCAGAAATGAGCAGTTCTTC. It translates to CASARESRNEQFF.

The chain recombines TRBV7-9 with TRBJ1-1, with 8 bases matching TRBD1. Germline V gene lookup returns CDR1 SEHNR and CDR2 FQNEAQ (reference sequence). The length of the CDR3 is 18 residues. The V segment lost 5 bases and the J segment 5 bases; nucleotides outside the gene matches: 19. This CDR3 is CASSPPFKRTGGETEAFF. CDR3 in DNA: TGTGCCAGCAGCCCGCCCTTTAAAAGAACAGGGGGGGAGACTGAAGCTTTCTTT. The full variable domain, in which reference TRBV7-9 and TRBJ1-1 provide the parts outside the CDR3, is DTGVSQNPRHKITKRGQNVTFRCDPISEHNRLYWYRQTLGQGPEFLTYFQNEAQLEKSRLLSDRFSAERPKGSFSTLEIQRTEQGDSAMYLCASSPPFKRTGGETEAFFGQGTRLTVV.

This rearrangement joins TRBV7-9 to TRBJ2-2; TRBD2 might be the D (6 bases). From germline, CDR1 is SEHNR and CDR2 FQNEAQ (reference sequence). Trimming pared 3 bases from V and 7 bases from J, leaving 18 bases between. This CDR3 is 16 amino acids long. The CDR3 DNA reads as TGTGCCAGCAGCTTGTTAGCGGAGAGTCTCGGCGGGGAGCTGTTTTTT. Residues: CASSLLAESLGGELFF.

This chain links TRBV18 with TRBJ2-1, with D perhaps matching TRBD2 (6 bases). Germline-derived CDR1 and CDR2 are KGHSH and LQKENI. CDR3 size: 17 residues. Trimming shortened V by 2 bases and J by 5 bases, and 19 bases separated the two germline ends. The CDR3 reads CASSPANPGTEDNEQFF. The CDR3 DNA reads TGTGCCAGCTCACCAGCCAACCCGGGGACTGAAGACAATGAGCAGTTCTTC.

This chain connects TRBV9 to TRBJ2-5; D ambiguous. This CDR3 spans 14 amino acids. Per germline, CDR1 SGDLS and CDR2 YYNGEE. Trimming stripped 0 bases from V and 4 bases from J, with 10 bases between. The CDR3 loop is CASSVGGSPETQYF. In DNA form, the CDR3 reads TGTGCCAGCAGCGTAGGAGGTAGTCCAGAGACCCAGTACTTC.

V and J are TRBV28 and TRBJ1-2; 8 bases line up with TRBD1. With V trimmed by 6 bases and J by 7 bases, 10 bases remained unmatched. Germline-derived CDR1 and CDR2 are MDHEN and SYDVKM. This CDR3 comprises 14 residues. CDR3 sequence reads: CASRLRTGFGGYTF. The CDR3 DNA follows: TGTGCCAGCAGATTAAGGACAGGGTTTGGTGGCTACACCTTC.

This chain uses TRBV9 with TRBJ2-1; 8 bases align to TRBD2. The CDR3 extends over 16 amino acids. Germline lookup yields CDR1 SGDLS and CDR2 YYNGEE. With V trimmed by 0 bases and J by 10 bases, 12 bases remained unmatched. The CDR3 coding sequence is TGTGCCAGCAGCGTAGCTCGGGGGGGGCGGATGAGGGAGCAGTTCTTC. This sequence encodes CASSVARGGRMREQFF.

The chain couples TRBV5-5 to TRBJ1-2; 9 bases fit TRBD1. Germline V lookup: CDR1 SGHKS, CDR2 YYEKEE (reference sequence). The CDR3 runs to 20 residues. The J segment lost 3 bases and the V segment lost 0 bases, leaving 18 bases of the junction unmatched. CDR3 sequence: CASSLAFVKGTGNIHYGYTF. The CDR3 DNA reads as TGTGCCAGCAGCTTGGCGTTCGTCAAGGGGACAGGGAACATACACTATGGCTACACCTTC.

This clone was seen more than once but under ten times. The chain carries TRBV11-2 and TRBJ1-5; 8 nucleotides match TRBD1. CDR1 SGHAT and CDR2 FQNNGV come from the germline V gene. The CDR3 totals 16 residues. J was trimmed by 0 bases and V by 4 bases; bases with no gene match: 5. Here the CDR3 DNA reads TGTGCCAGCAGCTGGGGACAGGTCCTTAGCAATCAGCCCCAGCATTTT. Protein product: CASSWGQVLSNQPQHF.

The chain employs TRBV27 and TRBJ2-3, with 13 positions matching TRBD2. The CDR3 spans 16 residues. Germline loops: CDR1 MNHEY, CDR2 SMNVEV (reference sequence). Germline trimming cut 6 bases from V and 6 bases from J; bases unmatched to any gene: 9. CDR3 sequence (DNA): TGTGCCAGCAGCCGCCTCGGGACTAGCGGGAAGGATACGCAGTATTTT. Translated, it gives CASSRLGTSGKDTQYF.

The chain uses TRBV10-3 and TRBJ1-2; 8 nucleotides match TRBD1. The CDR3 spans 12 residues. V lost 7 bases, J lost 6 bases, and 4 bases stayed unmatched. Germline V lookup: CDR1 ENHRY, CDR2 SYGVKD. The CDR3 DNA is TGTGCCATCACCCCGACAGGGGATGGCTACACCTTC. As protein: CAITPTGDGYTF.

This clone appeared a single time. The chain is built from TRBV27 and TRBJ1-1; D gene unclear. Germline V gene sequence: CDR1 MNHEY, CDR2 SMNVEV (reference sequence). Between the trimmed V and J ends, which lost 4 bases and 1 base, there was a span of 7 bases. The CDR3 extends over 13 amino acids. The CDR3 loop is CASSSVWNTEAFF. The CDR3 DNA is TGTGCCAGCAGTTCCGTATGGAACACTGAAGCTTTCTTT.

This chain uses TRBV19 with TRBJ1-4, with a tentative D call TRBD1 (5 bases). The CDR3 is made up of 12 amino acids. Germline V gives CDR1 LNHDA, CDR2 SQIVND (reference sequence). V was pared by 4 bases and J by 8 bases, with 8 bases between. This CDR3 is CASSSGDEKLFF. The CDR3, as DNA: TGTGCCAGTAGTAGCGGGGACGAAAAACTGTTTTTT.

The chain carries TRBV5-1 and TRBJ2-6; a possible D gene is TRBD2 (5 bases). Per the germline V gene, CDR1 is SGHRS and CDR2 is YFSETQ. V lost 2 bases, J lost 0 bases, and 9 bases lay in between. The CDR3 covers 16 residues. CDR3 DNA sequence: TGCGCCAGCAGCTTTACTAGTAGCTCTGGGGCCAACGTCCTGACTTTC. Translation gives CASSFTSSSGANVLTF.

Note on this clone: At one end the junction does not follow the germline gene, possibly because of a read error. V and J are TRBV7-3 and TRBJ2-2; 10 bases align to TRBD2. The germline CDR1 and CDR2 sequences are SGHTA and FQGTGA. This CDR3 contains 17 residues. CDR3 region: CASSITGAGGPSGELFF. The CDR3 region has the DNA TGTGCCAGCAGCATAACCGGAGCGGGAGGGCCGTCCGGGGAGCTGTTTTTT.

The chain links TRBV7-3 to TRBJ1-5, with D perhaps matching TRBD1 (5 bases). V lost 5 bases and J 0 bases, leaving 8 bases between the germline ends. Germline CDR1 is SGHTA and CDR2 is FQGTGA. The CDR3 has 14 residues. CDR3 region: CASSLTDSNQPQHF. The CDR3 DNA reads as TGTGCCAGCAGCCTGACAGATAGCAATCAGCCCCAGCATTTT.

The chain's CDR3 is CASSQGVGTLSNQPQHF. The CDR3 DNA follows: TGCGCCAGCAGCCAAGGGGTCGGGACACTTAGCAATCAGCCCCAGCATTTT. The genes are TRBV4-1 and TRBJ1-5; possible D gene TRBD1, 6 bases. The length of the CDR3 is 17 residues. V was cut by 1 base and J by 0 bases, with 13 bases left in between. Germline V gives CDR1 MGHRA, CDR2 YSYEKL.

The chain links TRBV12-5 to TRBJ2-3, with D possibly TRBD2 on 5 matching bases. Germline V lookup: CDR1 LGHNT, CDR2 FRNRAP. V lost 5 bases and J 0 bases, leaving 12 bases between the germline ends. The CDR3 runs 15 residues. The CDR3 region is CASGLGVSSTDTQYF. The DNA for the CDR3 is TGTGCTAGTGGTCTCGGGGTCAGCAGCACAGATACGCAGTATTTT.

The chain has TRBV7-2 and TRBJ2-1; no clear D. V lost 3 bases and J 6 bases, leaving 9 bases between the germline ends. The CDR3 is 13 residues long. Germline V CDR1 and CDR2: SGHTA, FQGNSA. The DNA for the CDR3 is TGTGCCAGCAGCTTTATCGCGGCCAATGAGCAGTTCTTC. It translates to CASSFIAANEQFF.

V and J are TRBV5-6 and TRBJ1-4; unclear D gene. Trimming cost V 0 bases and J 0 bases, with 9 bases left between them. The CDR3 length is 16 residues. Germline V CDR1 and CDR2: SGHDT, YYEEEE. Written as DNA, the CDR3 is TGTGCCAGCAGCTTGGGCGGCGGTGCAACTAATGAAAAACTGTTTTTT. Its protein product is CASSLGGGATNEKLFF.